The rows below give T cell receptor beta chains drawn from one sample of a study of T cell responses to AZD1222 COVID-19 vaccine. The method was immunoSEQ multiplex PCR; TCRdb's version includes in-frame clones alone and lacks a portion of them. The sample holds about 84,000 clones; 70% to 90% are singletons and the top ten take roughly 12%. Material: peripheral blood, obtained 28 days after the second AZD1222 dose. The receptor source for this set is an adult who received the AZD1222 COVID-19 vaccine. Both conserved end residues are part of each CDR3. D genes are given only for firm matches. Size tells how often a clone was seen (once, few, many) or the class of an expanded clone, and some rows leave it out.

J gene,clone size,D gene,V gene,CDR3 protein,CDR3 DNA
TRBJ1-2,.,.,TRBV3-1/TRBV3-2,CASSYDSASNYGYTF,TGTGCCAGCAGCTATGACAGCGCCTCTAACTATGGCTACACCTTC
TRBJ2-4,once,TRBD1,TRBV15,CATSTGVGTGGNGAKNIQYF,TGTGCCACCAGCACGGGCGTCGGGACAGGGGGGAATGGGGCCAAAAACATTCAGTACTTC
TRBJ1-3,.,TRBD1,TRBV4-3,CASSQALQGTGNTIYF,TGCGCCAGCAGCCAGGCGTTACAGGGGACTGGAAACACCATATATTTT
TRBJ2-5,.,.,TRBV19,CASSILGEGTQYF,TGTGCCAGTAGTATATTGGGGGAAGGGACCCAGTACTTC
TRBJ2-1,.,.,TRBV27,CASRVGQVYNEQFF,TGTGCCAGCAGGGTGGGACAAGTCTACAATGAGCAGTTCTTC
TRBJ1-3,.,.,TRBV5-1,CASSGDDITIYF,TGCGCCAGCAGTGGGGACGATATCACCATATATTTT
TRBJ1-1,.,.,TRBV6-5,CASSYLEGDTEAFF,TGTGCCAGCAGTTACTTAGAGGGGGACACTGAAGCTTTCTTT
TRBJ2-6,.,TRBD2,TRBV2,CASRGASGGSGANVLTF,TGTGCCAGCAGGGGGGCTAGCGGGGGCTCTGGGGCCAACGTCCTGACTTTC
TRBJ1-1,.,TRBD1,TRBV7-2,CASSLIGQGGIWGAFF,TGTGCCAGCAGCCTAATTGGACAGGGTGGTATTTGGGGAGCTTTCTTT
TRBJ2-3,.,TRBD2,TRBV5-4,CASTRPGGATDTQYF,TGTGCCAGCACTCGCCCGGGGGGGGCAACAGATACGCAGTATTTT
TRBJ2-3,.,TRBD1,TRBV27,CASGESTGGTDTQYF,TGTGCCAGCGGAGAATCGACAGGGGGCACAGATACGCAGTATTTT
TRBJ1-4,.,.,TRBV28,CASSKTPTNEKLFF,TGTGCCAGCAGTAAGACGCCAACTAATGAAAAACTGTTTTTT
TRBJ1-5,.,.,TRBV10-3,CAISEGGAQPQHF,TGTGCCATCAGTGAGGGGGGGGCTCAGCCCCAGCATTTT
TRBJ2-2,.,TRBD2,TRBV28,CASSASGRAAGELFF,TGTGCCAGCAGTGCTAGCGGGAGGGCCGCCGGGGAGCTGTTTTTT
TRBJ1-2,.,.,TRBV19,CASSSAGQSLGYGYTF,TGTGCCAGTAGTAGCGCAGGACAGTCGCTTGGCTATGGCTACACCTTC
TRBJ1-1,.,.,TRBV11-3,CASSLVQGLVFF,TGTGCCAGCAGCTTAGTACAGGGATTGGTTTTCTTT
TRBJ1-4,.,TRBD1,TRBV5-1,CASSLGPTGGNEKLFF,TGCGCCAGCAGCTTGGGTCCGACAGGGGGGAATGAAAAACTGTTTTTT
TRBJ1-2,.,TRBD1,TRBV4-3,CASSQDPPGQGINYGYTF,TGCGCCAGCAGCCAAGATCCTCCGGGACAGGGGATTAACTATGGCTACACCTTC
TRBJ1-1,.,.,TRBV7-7,CASSRQENTEAFF,TGTGCTAGCAGCCGCCAGGAGAACACTGAAGCTTTCTTT
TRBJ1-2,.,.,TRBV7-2,CASSIRQANYGYTF,TGTGCCAGCAGCATCCGACAGGCTAACTATGGCTACACCTTC
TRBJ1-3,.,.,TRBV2,CASSGRASTGNTIYF,TGTGCCAGCAGTGGAAGGGCATCAACAGGAAACACCATATATTTT
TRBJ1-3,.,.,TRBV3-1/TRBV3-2,CASSQEGGNTIYF,TGTGCCAGCAGCCAGGAAGGGGGAAACACCATATATTTT
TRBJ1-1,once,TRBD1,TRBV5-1,CASSTGGTGVTEAFF,TGCGCCAGCAGCACGGGCGGGACAGGGGTCACTGAAGCTTTCTTT
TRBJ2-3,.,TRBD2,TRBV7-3,CASSSGLAGGPVTDTQYF,TGTGCCAGCAGCTCCGGACTAGCGGGAGGGCCGGTCACAGATACGCAGTATTTT
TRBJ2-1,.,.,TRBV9,CASSVGSTEQFF,TGTGCCAGCAGCGTAGGCAGCACTGAGCAGTTCTTC
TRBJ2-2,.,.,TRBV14,CASSRAKGVDTGELFF,TGTGCCAGCAGCCGAGCTAAGGGGGTCGACACCGGGGAGCTGTTTTTT
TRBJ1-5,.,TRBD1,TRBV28,CASNRGRGQPQHF,TGTGCCAGCAACAGGGGGCGGGGTCAGCCCCAGCATTTT
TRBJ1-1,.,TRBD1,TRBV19,CASVPGQGVNTEAFF,TGTGCCAGTGTACCGGGACAGGGGGTTAACACTGAAGCTTTCTTT
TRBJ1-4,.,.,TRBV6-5,CASSPDWSTNEKLFF,TGTGCCAGCAGCCCCGACTGGTCAACTAATGAAAAACTGTTTTTT
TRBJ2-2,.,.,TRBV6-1,CASSDRDIRTGELFF,TGTGCCAGCAGTGACCGGGACATACGCACCGGGGAGCTGTTTTTT
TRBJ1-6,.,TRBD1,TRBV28,CASSLGTGGSSPLHF,TGTGCCAGCAGTTTAGGGACAGGGGGTAGTTCACCCCTCCACTTT
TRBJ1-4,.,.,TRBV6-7,CASSYSIRRGTNEKLFF,TGTGCCAGCAGTTACTCGATAAGGAGGGGAACTAATGAAAAACTGTTTTTT
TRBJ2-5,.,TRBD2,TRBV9,CASSVDSGRGETQYF,TGTGCCAGCAGCGTAGACAGCGGGAGAGGGGAGACCCAGTACTTC
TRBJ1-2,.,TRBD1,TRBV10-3,CATGQVYGYTF,TGTGCCACGGGACAGGTCTATGGCTACACCTTC
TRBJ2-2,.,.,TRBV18,CASSPRDQATGELFF,TGTGCCAGCTCACCCCGGGACCAAGCCACCGGGGAGCTGTTTTTT
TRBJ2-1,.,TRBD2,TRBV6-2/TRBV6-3,CASSRDHTRGSAKQFF,TGTGCCAGCAGCCGGGACCATACGCGGGGGAGCGCGAAGCAGTTCTTC
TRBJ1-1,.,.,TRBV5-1,CASSPTSRRVNTEAFF,TGCGCCAGCAGCCCGACCTCGCGGAGGGTGAACACTGAAGCTTTCTTT
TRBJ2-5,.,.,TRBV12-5,CASGLGQAPSETQYF,TGTGCTAGTGGTTTGGGACAGGCCCCATCGGAGACCCAGTACTTC
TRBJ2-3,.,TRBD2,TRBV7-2,CASSRSGSTQYF,TGTGCCAGCAGCCGGAGCGGGAGCACGCAGTATTTT
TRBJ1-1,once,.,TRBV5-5,CASSLVGGLNTEAFF,TGTGCCAGCAGCTTGGTCGGGGGCTTGAACACTGAAGCTTTCTTT
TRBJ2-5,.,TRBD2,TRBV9,CASSFGTSGVETQYF,TGTGCCAGCAGCTTCGGGACTAGCGGGGTAGAGACCCAGTACTTC
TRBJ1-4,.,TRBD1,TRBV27,CASSRTGNEKLFF,TGTGCCAGCAGCCGGACAGGGAATGAAAAACTGTTTTTT
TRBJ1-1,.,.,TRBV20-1,CSARPLNEAFF,TGCAGTGCTAGACCCCTCAATGAAGCTTTCTTT
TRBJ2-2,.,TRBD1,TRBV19,CASKGQGTGELFF,TGTGCCAGCAAGGGACAGGGGACCGGGGAGCTGTTTTTT
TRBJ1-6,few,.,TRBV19,CASSIAGLLHSPLHF,TGTGCCAGTAGTATAGCGGGGTTATTGCATTCACCCCTCCACTTT
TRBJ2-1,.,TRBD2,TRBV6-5,CASSPGLAYNEQFF,TGTGCCAGTTCCCCGGGACTAGCCTACAATGAGCAGTTCTTC
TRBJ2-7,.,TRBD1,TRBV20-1,CSASPPGLQGLKSYEQYF,TGCAGTGCTAGTCCTCCGGGCCTACAGGGGCTAAAATCCTACGAGCAGTACTTC
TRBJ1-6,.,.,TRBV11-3,CASGGGNGSPLHF,TGTGCCAGCGGAGGGGGTAATGGGTCACCCCTCCACTTT
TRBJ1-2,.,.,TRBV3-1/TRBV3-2,CASSQEWGLRGYTF,TGTGCCAGCAGCCAAGAGTGGGGGCTTCGCGGCTACACCTTC
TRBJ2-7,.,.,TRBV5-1,CASRQEPGGGYEQYF,TGCGCCAGCAGACAAGAACCAGGGGGAGGGTACGAGCAGTACTTC
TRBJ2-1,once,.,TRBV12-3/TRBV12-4,CASSFRNEQFF,TGTGCCAGCAGTTTCCGCAATGAGCAGTTCTTC
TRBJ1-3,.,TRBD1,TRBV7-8,CASSFTGTGDGNTIYF,TGTGCCAGCAGCTTTACCGGGACAGGGGACGGAAACACCATATATTTT
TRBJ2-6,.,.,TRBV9,CASSVGSQSSGANVLTF,TGTGCCAGCAGCGTTGGCAGCCAGAGCTCTGGGGCCAACGTCCTGACTTTC